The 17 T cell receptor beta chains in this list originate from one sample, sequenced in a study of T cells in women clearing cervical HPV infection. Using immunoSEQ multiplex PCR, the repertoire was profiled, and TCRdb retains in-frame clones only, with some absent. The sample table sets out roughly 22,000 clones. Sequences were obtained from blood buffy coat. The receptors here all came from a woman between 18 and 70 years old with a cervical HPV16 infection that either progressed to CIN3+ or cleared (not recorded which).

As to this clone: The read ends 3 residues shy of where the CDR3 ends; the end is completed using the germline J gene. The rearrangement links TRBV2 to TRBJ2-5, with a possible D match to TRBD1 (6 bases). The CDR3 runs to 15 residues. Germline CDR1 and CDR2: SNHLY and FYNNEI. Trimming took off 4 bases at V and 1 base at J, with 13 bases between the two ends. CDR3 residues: CASSVDGGPQETQYF. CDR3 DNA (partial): TGTGCCAGCAGTGTGGATGGGGGCCCCCAAGAGACC.

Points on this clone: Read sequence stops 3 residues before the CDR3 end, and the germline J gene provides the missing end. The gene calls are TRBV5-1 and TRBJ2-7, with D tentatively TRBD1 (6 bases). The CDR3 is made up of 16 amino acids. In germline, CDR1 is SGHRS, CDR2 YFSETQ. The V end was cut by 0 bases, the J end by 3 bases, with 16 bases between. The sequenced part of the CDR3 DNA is TGCGCCAGCAGCTTGGGAGGACAGTTTGAGGGCTACGAG. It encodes CASSLGGQFEGYE. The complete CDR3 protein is CASSLGGQFEGYEQYF.

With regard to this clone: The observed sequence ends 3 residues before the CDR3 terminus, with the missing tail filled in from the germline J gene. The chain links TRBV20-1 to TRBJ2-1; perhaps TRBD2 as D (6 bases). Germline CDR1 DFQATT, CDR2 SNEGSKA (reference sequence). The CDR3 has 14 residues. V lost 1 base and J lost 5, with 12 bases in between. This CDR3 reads CSARVGSGHNEQFF. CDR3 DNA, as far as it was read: TGCAGTGCTAGAGTGGGTAGCGGACACAATGAG.

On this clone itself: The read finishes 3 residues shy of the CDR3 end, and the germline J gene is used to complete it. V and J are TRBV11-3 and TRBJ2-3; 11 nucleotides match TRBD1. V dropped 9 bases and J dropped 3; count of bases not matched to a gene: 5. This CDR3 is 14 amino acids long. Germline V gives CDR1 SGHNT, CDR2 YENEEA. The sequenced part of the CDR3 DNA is TGTGCCAGTAAACGGGACAGGGGGACAGATACG. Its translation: CASKRDRGTDT. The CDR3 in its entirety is CASKRDRGTDTQYF.

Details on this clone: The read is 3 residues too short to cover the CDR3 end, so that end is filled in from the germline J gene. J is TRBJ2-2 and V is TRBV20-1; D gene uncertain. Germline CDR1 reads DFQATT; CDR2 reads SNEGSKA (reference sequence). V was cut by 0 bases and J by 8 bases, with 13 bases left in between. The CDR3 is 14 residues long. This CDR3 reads CSARETKGYGELFF. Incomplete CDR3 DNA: TGCAGTGCTAGAGAAACGAAGGGTTATGGGGAG.

The sequenced part of the CDR3 DNA is TGCGCCAGCAGCGATCAGGGGAAGGGAACAGATACG. It codes for CASSDQGKGTDT. The whole CDR3 protein reads CASSDQGKGTDTQYF. The chain has TRBV5-1 and TRBJ2-3; D may be TRBD1 (6 bases). The sequence runs out 3 residues before the end of the CDR3; the remainder is reconstructed from the germline J gene. This CDR3 region has 15 residues. Germline V CDR1 and CDR2: SGHRS, YFSETQ. V was trimmed by 4 bases and J by 3 bases, leaving 15 bases between them.

The part of the CDR3 DNA that was read is TGTGCCAGCAGCCCCTATCAGGGGATAAGCTATGGC. The encoded protein is CASSPYQGISYG. In full, the CDR3 reads CASSPYQGISYGYTF. The chain employs TRBV11-2 and TRBJ1-2; the D gene is possibly TRBD1 (6 bases). The CDR3 end is not reached by the read, which stops 3 residues before it; the germline J gene fills it in. Germline-derived CDR1 and CDR2 are SGHAT and FQNNGV. The CDR3 has 15 amino acids. The V end was cut by 5 bases, the J end by 4 bases, with 17 bases between. The full variable domain, its missing parts supplied by reference TRBV11-2 and TRBJ1-2, is EAGVAQSPRYKIIEKRQSVAFWCNPISGHATLYWYQQILGQGPKLLIQFQNNGVVDDSQLPKDRFSAERLKGVDSTLKIQPAKLEDSAVYLCASSPYQGISYGYTFGSGTRLTVV.

CDR3 DNA (partial): TGTGCCAGCAGTTTGAGGACAGAGAACACTGAA. Residues: CASSLRTENTE. The CDR3 as a whole reads CASSLRTENTEAFF. The chain combines TRBV2 with TRBJ1-1; maybe TRBD1 (6 bases). The CDR3 extends 3 residues past the end of the read, so its final part is completed from the germline J gene. Trimming left V 5 bases short and J 1 base short, with 11 bases between. Per the germline V gene, CDR1 is SNHLY and CDR2 is FYNNEI. This CDR3 contains 14 residues.

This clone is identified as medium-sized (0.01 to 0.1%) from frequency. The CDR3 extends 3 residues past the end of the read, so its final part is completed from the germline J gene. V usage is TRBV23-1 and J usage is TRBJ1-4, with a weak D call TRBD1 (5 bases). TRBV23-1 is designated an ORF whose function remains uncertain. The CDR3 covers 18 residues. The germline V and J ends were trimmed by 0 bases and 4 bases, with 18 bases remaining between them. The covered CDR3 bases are TGCGCCAGCAGTCAATCGTGGGGAACAGGAGAACGTAATGAAAAA. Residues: CASSQSWGTGERNEK. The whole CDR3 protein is CASSQSWGTGERNEKLFF.

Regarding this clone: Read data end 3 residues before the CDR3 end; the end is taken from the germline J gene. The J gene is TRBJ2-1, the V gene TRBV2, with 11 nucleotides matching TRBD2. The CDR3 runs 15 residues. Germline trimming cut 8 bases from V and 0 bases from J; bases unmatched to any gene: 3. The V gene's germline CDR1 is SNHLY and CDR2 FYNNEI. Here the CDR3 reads CASGLAGLSYNEQFF. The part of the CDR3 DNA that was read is TGTGCCAGCGGACTAGCGGGCCTCTCCTACAATGAG.

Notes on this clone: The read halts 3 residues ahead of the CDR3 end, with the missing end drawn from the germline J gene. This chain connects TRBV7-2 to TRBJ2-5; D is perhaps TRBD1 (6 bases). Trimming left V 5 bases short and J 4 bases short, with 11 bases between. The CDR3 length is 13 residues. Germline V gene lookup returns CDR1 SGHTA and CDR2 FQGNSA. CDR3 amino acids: CASSLRGRETQYF. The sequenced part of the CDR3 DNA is TGTGCCAGCAGCCTCAGGGGCCGAGAGACC.

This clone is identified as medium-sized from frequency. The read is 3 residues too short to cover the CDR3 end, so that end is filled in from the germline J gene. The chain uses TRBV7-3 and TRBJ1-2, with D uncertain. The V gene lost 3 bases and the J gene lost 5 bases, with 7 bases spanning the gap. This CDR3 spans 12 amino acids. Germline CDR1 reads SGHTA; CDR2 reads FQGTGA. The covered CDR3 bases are TGTGCCAGCAGCTTGTCAGGTTATGGC. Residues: CASSLSGYG. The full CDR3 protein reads CASSLSGYGYTF.

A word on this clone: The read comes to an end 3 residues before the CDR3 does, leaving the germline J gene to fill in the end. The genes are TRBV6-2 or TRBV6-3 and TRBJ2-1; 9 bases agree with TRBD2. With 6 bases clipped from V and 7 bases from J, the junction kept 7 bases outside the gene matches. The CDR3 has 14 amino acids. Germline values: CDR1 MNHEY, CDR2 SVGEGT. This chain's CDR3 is CASRSSGSYNEQFF. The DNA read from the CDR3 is TGTGCCAGCAGGAGTAGCGGGAGCTATAATGAG.

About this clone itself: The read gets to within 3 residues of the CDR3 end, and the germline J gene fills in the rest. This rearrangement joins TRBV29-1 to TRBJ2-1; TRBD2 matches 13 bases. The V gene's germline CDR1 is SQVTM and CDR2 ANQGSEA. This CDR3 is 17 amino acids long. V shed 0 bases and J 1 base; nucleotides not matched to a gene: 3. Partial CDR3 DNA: TGCAGCGTTGAAGATAGGACTAGCGGGAGATCCTACAATGAG. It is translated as CSVEDRTSGRSYNE. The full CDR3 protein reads CSVEDRTSGRSYNEQFF.

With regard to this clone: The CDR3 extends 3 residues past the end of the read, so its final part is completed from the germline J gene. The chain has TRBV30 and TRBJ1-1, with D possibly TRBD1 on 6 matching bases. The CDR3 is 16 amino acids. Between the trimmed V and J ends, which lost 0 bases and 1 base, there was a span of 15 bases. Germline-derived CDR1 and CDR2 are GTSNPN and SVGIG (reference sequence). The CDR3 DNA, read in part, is TGTGCCTGGAGTGTACCCCCTGGGGGGGCGAACACTGAA. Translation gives CAWSVPPGGANTE. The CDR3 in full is CAWSVPPGGANTEAFF.

The chain's CDR3 is CASSVPQGGLVKTEAFF. CDR3 DNA, as far as it was read: TGTGCCAGCAGCGTTCCGCAGGGGGGTTTAGTAAAGACTGAA. The gene calls are TRBV2 and TRBJ1-1; 7 bases align to TRBD1. The observed sequence ends 3 residues before the CDR3 terminus, with the missing tail filled in from the germline J gene. Germline CDR1 and CDR2: SNHLY and FYNNEI. The CDR3 spans 17 residues. The ends lost 6 bases at V and 5 bases at J; junction bases unmatched: 18.

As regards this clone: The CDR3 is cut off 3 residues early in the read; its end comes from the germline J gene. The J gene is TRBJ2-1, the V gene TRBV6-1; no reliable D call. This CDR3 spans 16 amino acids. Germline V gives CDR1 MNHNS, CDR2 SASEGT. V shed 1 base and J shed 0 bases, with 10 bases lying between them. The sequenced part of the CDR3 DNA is TGTGCCAGCAGTGAAGGGGTAGGGTTCTCCTACAATGAG. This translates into CASSEGVGFSYNE. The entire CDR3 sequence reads CASSEGVGFSYNEQFF.